A single count supports the clone carrying this TCR beta chain. Its antigen remains unidentified. Data came from immunoSEQ multiplex PCR; TCRdb stores just in-frame clones and leaves some out. The sample yields about 150,000 clones, less than 95% seen once. The sample is drawn from a study of T cell responses to AZD1222 COVID-19 vaccine. Study-wide findings and caveats: Only five or six AZD1222 recipients were seropositive at baseline. Sampling that yielded the repertoires occurred only after the peak T cell response. In a largely white British group with more females than males, clonal diversity was possibly underestimated.

Germline CDR1 SGDLS, CDR2 YYNGEE. V was clipped by 3 bases and J by 6 bases, with 16 bases between them. The CDR3 has 16 residues. The sample was peripheral blood, taken 28 days after the second AZD1222 dose. The receptor's source is an adult who received the AZD1222 COVID-19 vaccine. This chain joins TRBV9 and TRBJ1-6; a weak D match, TRBD1 (5 bases). This chain's CDR3 is CASSAGLGTANSPLHF. The CDR3 bases are TGTGCCAGCAGCGCGGGTTTAGGGACCGCTAATTCACCCCTCCACTTT.